The next 9 T cell receptor beta chains were all read from a single sample in a study of shared clonotypes between healthy human individuals. Data came from immunoSEQ multiplex PCR; TCRdb stores just in-frame clones and leaves some out. Here the sample spans over 2 million clones, 80% to 95% being singletons. The sample was naive CD4+ T cells from PBMCs. Subset meaning: CD45RA+ positively selected. The receptors come from a man aged 18 to 35 in good health. Some clones in this sample may be carry-over from other donors' samples.

The rearrangement uses TRBV9 and TRBJ2-5, with 9 nucleotides matching TRBD2. V dropped 7 bases and J dropped 1; count of bases not matched to a gene: 2. Germline-derived CDR1 and CDR2 are SGDLS and YYNGEE. The CDR3 loop spans 13 amino acids. CDR3 DNA: TGTGCCAGCGCGGGAGGGCCCCAAGAGACCCAGTACTTC. Translated, it gives CASAGGPQETQYF.

This clone was observed a single time. This chain uses TRBV28 with TRBJ2-2; a weak D match, TRBD1 (6 bases). Germline CDR1 is MDHEN and CDR2 is SYDVKM. V lost 6 bases and J 6 bases, leaving 11 bases between the germline ends. CDR3 length: 13 amino acids. The CDR3 spells CASSYRVPGELFF. Here the CDR3 DNA reads TGTGCCAGCAGCTACAGGGTACCCGGGGAGCTGTTTTTT.

V gene TRBV5-1 combines with J gene TRBJ2-3; either TRBD1 or TRBD2 may supply D (5 bases each). The length of the CDR3 is 15 residues. Per germline, CDR1 SGHRS and CDR2 YFSETQ. The V end lost 4 bases, the J end lost 2 bases, and 14 bases lay between the germline ends. CDR3 sequence reads: CASSTGRRTTDTQYF. CDR3 coding DNA: TGCGCCAGCAGCACAGGACGGAGGACCACAGATACGCAGTATTTT.

J is TRBJ2-3 and V is TRBV2; 9 bases align to TRBD1. Trimming took 5 bases from V and 5 from J; bases not matched to a gene: 5. Germline CDR1 SNHLY, CDR2 FYNNEI. The CDR3 has 14 amino acids. CDR3 amino acids: CASSRDREVDTQYF. Written as DNA, the CDR3 is TGTGCCAGCAGTCGGGACAGGGAAGTAGATACGCAGTATTTT.

This chain joins TRBV18 and TRBJ2-1; 9 bases map to TRBD1. Germline V gene sequence: CDR1 KGHSH, CDR2 LQKENI. CDR3 length: 13 residues. V dropped 2 bases and J dropped 9; count of bases not matched to a gene: 2. The CDR3 reads CASSPGTGTEQFF. The CDR3 nucleotides are TGTGCCAGCTCACCAGGGACAGGGACTGAGCAGTTCTTC.

The V call is TRBV5-1, the J call TRBJ1-4; D is unclear. Trimming cost V 0 bases and J 0 bases, with 6 bases left between them. The CDR3 is 15 residues long. The germline V gene has CDR1 SGHRS and CDR2 YFSETQ. CDR3 bases: TGCGCCAGCAGCTTGGAGTCACCAACTAATGAAAAACTGTTTTTT. Residues: CASSLESPTNEKLFF.

This chain links TRBV5-5 with TRBJ2-7, with D possibly TRBD1 on 7 matching bases. The length of the CDR3 is 15 residues. Trimming stripped 0 bases from V and 6 bases from J, with 16 bases between. Germline CDR1 reads SGHKS; CDR2 reads YYEKEE (reference sequence). CDR3 residues: CASSLVVRGVREQYF. CDR3 nucleotide sequence: TGTGCCAGCAGCTTGGTTGTCAGGGGGGTCCGCGAGCAGTACTTC. Variable domain in full (rest from reference TRBV5-5 and TRBJ2-7): DAGVTQSPTHLIKTRGQQVTLRCSPISGHKSVSWYQQVLGQGPQFIFQYYEKEERGRGNFPDRFSARQFPNYSSELNVNALLLGDSALYLCASSLVVRGVREQYFGPGTRLTVT.

The rearrangement links TRBV5-1 to TRBJ2-1, with D tentatively TRBD2 (5 bases). CDR1 and CDR2 from the germline V gene are SGHRS and YFSETQ. V lost 0 bases and J 5 bases, leaving 9 bases between the germline ends. The CDR3 is 14 amino acids. The CDR3 DNA is TGCGCCAGCAGCTTGGAGGCAGCGGACAATGAGCAGTTCTTC. It encodes CASSLEAADNEQFF.

The V and J genes are TRBV15 and TRBJ1-2; D is ambiguous. Trimming removed 0 bases at V and 7 bases at J, with 12 bases between. This CDR3 comprises 14 residues. Per germline, CDR1 LNHNV and CDR2 YYDKDF (reference sequence). CDR3 DNA sequence: TGTGCCACCAGCAGAGAGGCGGGTTACGGTGGCTACACCTTC. As protein: CATSREAGYGGYTF.